Each of the 30 T cell receptor beta chains below was sequenced from the same sample in a study of early T cells in non-severe SARS-CoV-2 infection. TCRdb analysed the 5' RACE reads with MiXCR anew, one entry per CDR3 protein. The table shows around 21,000 distinct CDR3 sequences, with more than 5% occurring only once. This specimen consisted of whole blood, obtained at baseline. Receptors were obtained from an adult who was a healthcare worker with PCR-confirmed SARS-CoV-2 infection or an uninfected control (not recorded which).

This clonotype was seen a handful of times. This chain connects TRBV12-3 or TRBV12-4 to TRBJ2-7; 7 bases are shared with TRBD1. V lost 3 bases to trimming and J lost 0 bases; unmatched junction nucleotides: 5. CDR3 size: 15 residues. CDR3 region: CASSLRQGFSYEQYF. The CDR3 nucleotides read TGTGCCAGCAGTTTGAGACAGGGCTTCTCCTACGAGCAGTACTTC.

The chain links TRBV19 to TRBJ2-3, with 8 bases identical to TRBD2. The length of the CDR3 is 16 residues. J was trimmed by 0 bases and V by 4 bases; bases with no gene match: 6. Germline values: CDR1 LNHDA, CDR2 SQIVND (reference sequence). The CDR3 DNA reads as TGTGCCAGTAGTACCCGGACTAGCCCTAGCACAGATACGCAGTATTTT. This encodes CASSTRTSPSTDTQYF.

The chain has TRBV20-1 and TRBJ2-7; 8 nucleotides align to TRBD1. The CDR3 covers 16 residues. Germline lookup yields CDR1 DFQATT and CDR2 SNEGSKA (reference sequence). The V gene end was trimmed by 0 bases and the J gene end by 0 bases; junction bases not matched to a gene: 7. The CDR3 sequence is CSARDPRTGNSYEQYF. Written as DNA, the CDR3 is TGCAGTGCTAGAGATCCGCGGACAGGGAACTCCTACGAGCAGTACTTC.

There are a few counts of this clonotype. The chain is built from TRBV14 and TRBJ2-1; 8 nucleotides match TRBD2. This CDR3 spans 15 amino acids. Germline CDR1 and CDR2: SGHDN and FVKESK. Unmatched junction bases numbered 5, after V lost 4 bases and J lost 3 bases. In nucleotides, the CDR3 is TGTGCCAGCAGCCCGCAGCGGGGGAACTACAATGAGCAGTTCTTC. As protein: CASSPQRGNYNEQFF.

This clonotype was counted a few times. J is TRBJ2-5 and V is TRBV7-2; a weak D match, TRBD2 (5 bases). The CDR3 loop spans 13 amino acids. Looked up from germline, CDR1 is SGHTA and CDR2 is FQGNSA. The ends were cut back, 4 bases at V and 2 bases at J, with 8 bases in the middle. CDR3 DNA: TGTGCCAGCAGCTCAGACTATCAAGAGACCCAGTACTTC. This sequence encodes CASSSDYQETQYF. The full variable domain, completed using reference TRBV7-2 and TRBJ2-5, is GAGVSQSPSNKVTEKGKDVELRCDPISGHTALYWYRQSLGQGLEFLIYFQGNSAPDKSGLPSDRFSAERTGGSVSTLTIQRTQQEDSAVYLCASSSDYQETQYFGPGTRLLVL.

This clonotype came up a few times. V usage is TRBV20-1 and J usage is TRBJ1-5, with a tentative D call TRBD1 (6 bases). From germline, CDR1 is DFQATT and CDR2 SNEGSKA (reference sequence). There are 14 residues in the CDR3. Trimming shortened V by 5 bases and J by 4 bases, and 15 bases separated the two germline ends. The CDR3 here is CSAYRVEGNQPQHF. The CDR3 nucleotides are TGCAGTGCTTACAGGGTCGAGGGGAATCAGCCCCAGCATTTT.

This clonotype was found many times. The chain links TRBV6-1 to TRBJ2-2, with 8 bases identical to TRBD1. Germline assignment: CDR1 MNHNS and CDR2 SASEGT. The CDR3 is made up of 16 amino acids. The junction had 10 bases not matched to a gene; V was cut back by 4 bases and J by 6 bases. The CDR3 protein is CASSAGHSGGAGELFF. The CDR3 DNA sequence: TGTGCCAGCAGTGCCGGGCACTCAGGGGGCGCCGGGGAGCTGTTTTTT.

This clonotype has only a few counts. This chain uses TRBV27 with TRBJ2-1, with 9 nucleotides matching TRBD2. V was pared by 5 bases and J by 4 bases, with 12 bases of the junction left unmatched. CDR3 size: 17 residues. Per the germline V gene, CDR1 is MNHEY and CDR2 is SMNVEV (reference sequence). The CDR3, as DNA: TGTGCCAGCAGTCTCCGTACTTTAGCGGGGGTGTACAATGAGCAGTTCTTC. Translation gives CASSLRTLAGVYNEQFF.

The chain recombines TRBV4-3 with TRBJ2-6; weak D call: TRBD1 (6 bases). CDR3 length: 19 amino acids. Germline CDR1 is LGHNA and CDR2 is YSLEER. V shed 1 base and J shed 0 bases, with 16 bases lying between them. CDR3 residues: CASSQVATGRISGANVLTF. CDR3 DNA sequence: TGCGCCAGCAGCCAAGTCGCGACAGGACGAATCTCTGGGGCCAACGTCCTGACTTTC.

This clonotype was seen a handful of times. V gene TRBV6-4 combines with J gene TRBJ2-2; D not certain. The germline V gene encodes CDR1 MRHNA and CDR2 SNTAGT. This CDR3 comprises 13 residues. Trimming pared 5 bases from V and 3 bases from J, leaving 7 bases between. In nucleotides, the CDR3 is TGTGCCAGCAGTAGGATAGACACCGGGGAGCTGTTTTTT. It codes for CASSRIDTGELFF.

This clonotype was picked up many times. This chain connects TRBV14 to TRBJ1-2; 7 nucleotides match TRBD1. The ends lost 0 bases at V and 4 bases at J; junction bases unmatched: 5. The germline V gene has CDR1 SGHDN and CDR2 FVKESK. The CDR3 sequence is 15 residues long. The CDR3 protein is CASSQDVRTGYGYTF. For the CDR3, the DNA is TGTGCCAGCAGCCAAGACGTACGGACAGGCTATGGCTACACCTTC.

This clonotype was found many times. The V gene is TRBV7-2, the J gene TRBJ1-1; D is unclear. Trimming pared 5 bases from V and 0 bases from J, leaving 13 bases between. CDR3 length: 15 residues. Per germline, CDR1 SGHTA and CDR2 FQGNSA. For the CDR3, the DNA is TGTGCCAGCAGCGCGATACAGCTTATGAACACTGAAGCTTTCTTT. Translated: CASSAIQLMNTEAFF.

This clonotype was detected many times. The chain recombines TRBV7-8 with TRBJ1-2, with D possibly being TRBD1 (5 bases). This CDR3 has 14 residues. V was cut by 5 bases and J by 3 bases, with 13 bases left in between. Germline CDR1 is SGHVS and CDR2 is FQNEAQ. The CDR3 DNA follows: TGTGCCAGCAGCGACAGACCGTTTTACTATGGCTACACCTTC. Translated, it gives CASSDRPFYYGYTF.

This clonotype is medium-sized within its sample. The V gene is TRBV12-3 or TRBV12-4, the J gene TRBJ1-1, with D perhaps matching TRBD1 (6 bases). The CDR3 is 12 residues long. The V and J ends lost 1 base and 6 bases respectively, with 6 bases between them. CDR3 sequence (DNA): TGTGCCAGCAGTTTAGGGACAGCTGAAGCTTTCTTT. It codes for CASSLGTAEAFF.

This clonotype was seen repeatedly, ten times or more. The rearrangement uses TRBV5-4 and TRBJ1-6; the match to TRBD1 covers 8 bases. V lost 2 bases and J lost 0; bases outside the gene matches: 7. The germline V gene has CDR1 SGHNT and CDR2 YYREEE (reference sequence). The CDR3 is made up of 18 amino acids. The chain's CDR3 is CASSLQGTGRSYNSPLHF. The CDR3, as DNA: TGTGCCAGCAGCTTACAAGGGACAGGACGCTCCTATAATTCACCCCTCCACTTT.

This clonotype is classed as medium-sized. This chain connects TRBV19 to TRBJ1-2; D not certain. CDR3 length: 15 amino acids. V was shortened by 0 bases and J by 5 bases, with 13 bases between the two germline ends. Germline V gene lookup returns CDR1 LNHDA and CDR2 SQIVND (reference sequence). The CDR3 bases are TGTGCCAGTAGTATAGATCAAGGGCTTGGATATGGCTACACCTTC. Residues: CASSIDQGLGYGYTF.

V gene TRBV20-1 combines with J gene TRBJ2-3; tentative D call: TRBD1 (5 bases). The germline V and J ends were trimmed by 0 bases and 0 bases, with 10 bases remaining between them. Per the germline V gene, CDR1 is DFQATT and CDR2 is SNEGSKA (reference sequence). CDR3 length: 15 amino acids. This CDR3 is CSARDSTASTDTQYF. The CDR3 DNA reads as TGCAGTGCTAGAGATTCGACAGCTAGCACAGATACGCAGTATTTT.

The V call is TRBV12-3 or TRBV12-4, the J call TRBJ2-5; 9 bases align to TRBD2. CDR3 length: 16 amino acids. J gave up 1 base and V 3 bases, and 6 bases lay outside the gene matches. The CDR3 here is CASSFGGGGSQETQYF. The CDR3 DNA is TGTGCCAGCAGTTTTGGCGGGGGGGGCAGCCAAGAGACCCAGTACTTC.

The genes are TRBV6-1 and TRBJ2-2; D is ambiguous. This CDR3 spans 15 amino acids. The V gene's germline CDR1 is MNHNS and CDR2 SASEGT. Trimming stripped 2 bases from V and 6 bases from J, with 13 bases between. The CDR3 is CASSEIGTAPGELFF. DNA of the CDR3: TGTGCCAGCAGTGAAATCGGTACCGCTCCCGGGGAGCTGTTTTTT.

There are many counts of this clonotype. The rearrangement links TRBV5-1 to TRBJ2-5; 15 bases are a match to TRBD2. Losses at the gene ends were 4 bases for V and 3 bases for J; bases not matched to a gene: 4. The CDR3 is made up of 16 amino acids. Germline CDR1 and CDR2: SGHRS and YFSETQ. CDR3 DNA: TGCGCCAGCAGCCCGCGGACTAGCGGGGGGGAAGAGACCCAGTACTTC. Protein product: CASSPRTSGGEETQYF.

This clonotype was recorded at least ten times. The rearrangement links TRBV7-2 to TRBJ2-7; unclear D gene. In germline, CDR1 is SGHTA, CDR2 FQGNSA. There are 15 residues in the CDR3. The V end lost 4 bases, the J end lost 7 bases, and 20 bases lay between the germline ends. In DNA, the CDR3 is TGTGCCAGCAGCTCAAGCAACCTGAGGTCTGGGGAGCAGTACTTC. It is translated as CASSSSNLRSGEQYF.

The CDR3 sequence: CASSPRRNGETQYF. In DNA form, the CDR3 reads TGTGCCAGCAGCCCCCGTAGGAACGGCGAGACCCAGTACTTC. The genes are TRBV3-1 and TRBJ2-5, with D uncertain. V lost 4 bases and J 5 bases, leaving 14 bases between the germline ends. This CDR3 comprises 14 residues. Per germline, CDR1 LGHDT and CDR2 YNNKEL (reference sequence).

In this sample, this clonotype turned up a few times. The gene calls are TRBV7-2 and TRBJ1-1, with D maybe TRBD1 (5 bases). V was shortened by 7 bases and J by 0 bases, with 12 bases between the two germline ends. The CDR3 length is 14 residues. Germline assignment: CDR1 SGHTA and CDR2 FQGNSA. The CDR3 loop is CASTKDRLNTEAFF. CDR3 bases: TGTGCCAGCACTAAAGACAGACTGAACACTGAAGCTTTCTTT. Full variable domain (missing parts from reference TRBV7-2 and TRBJ1-1): GAGVSQSPSNKVTEKGKDVELRCDPISGHTALYWYRQSLGQGLEFLIYFQGNSAPDKSGLPSDRFSAERTGGSVSTLTIQRTQQEDSAVYLCASTKDRLNTEAFFGQGTRLTVV.

Many counts were recorded for this clonotype. The V call is TRBV6-1, the J call TRBJ1-5; 7 nucleotides match TRBD1. CDR1 is MNHNS and CDR2 is SASEGT in the germline V gene. The junction had 7 bases not matched to a gene; V was cut back by 6 bases and J by 5 bases. The CDR3 contains 14 residues. The DNA of the CDR3 is TGTGCCAGCAGGACCGGGACAGCGTATCAGCCCCAGCATTTT. Encoded protein: CASRTGTAYQPQHF.

This clonotype came up many times. This chain joins TRBV7-3 and TRBJ2-2; a possible D gene is TRBD1 (6 bases). In germline, CDR1 is SGHTA, CDR2 FQGTGA. V lost 2 bases to trimming and J lost 5 bases, with 18 bases between them. The CDR3 covers 17 residues. The CDR3 reads CASSLAGVSGSTGELFF. CDR3 nucleotide sequence: TGTGCCAGCAGCTTAGCAGGGGTTTCTGGAAGTACCGGGGAGCTGTTTTTT.

This clonotype has a handful of counts. The chain carries TRBV9 and TRBJ2-2; D gene ambiguous. The V end lost 2 bases, the J end lost 1 base, and 6 bases lay between the germline ends. CDR3 length equals 14 residues. From germline, CDR1 is SGDLS and CDR2 YYNGEE. CDR3 amino acids: CASSVGQNTGELFF. The CDR3 nucleotides read TGTGCCAGCAGCGTCGGGCAGAACACCGGGGAGCTGTTTTTT. The variable domain in full, completed from reference TRBV9 and TRBJ2-2, reads DSGVTQTPKHLITATGQRVTLRCSPRSGDLSVYWYQQSLDQGLQFLIQYYNGEERAKGNILERFSAQQFPDLHSELNLSSLELGDSALYFCASSVGQNTGELFFGEGSRLTVL.

This clonotype occurred a few times. The rearrangement joins TRBV7-2 to TRBJ2-1, with TRBD2 matching over 14 bases. Germline CDR1 SGHTA, CDR2 FQGNSA. The V and J ends lost 3 bases and 7 bases, in that order; junction bases with no gene match: 2. The CDR3 covers 15 residues. CDR3 loop: CASSLTSGGANEQFF. DNA for the CDR3: TGTGCCAGCAGCTTGACTAGCGGGGGGGCGAATGAGCAGTTCTTC.

This clonotype was recorded at least ten times. This rearrangement joins TRBV5-1 to TRBJ2-1; 8 bases align to TRBD2. V lost 4 bases, J lost 6 bases, and 18 bases stayed unmatched. The CDR3 extends over 18 amino acids. Germline assignment: CDR1 SGHRS and CDR2 YFSETQ. CDR3 sequence: CASSTGLANKASLNEQFF. For the CDR3, the DNA is TGCGCCAGCAGCACCGGACTAGCTAATAAGGCCAGCCTCAATGAGCAGTTCTTC. Based on the CDR3 plus reference TRBV5-1 and TRBJ2-1, the full variable domain is KAGVTQTPRYLIKTRGQQVTLSCSPISGHRSVSWYQQTPGQGLQFLFEYFSETQRNKGNFPGRFSGRQFSNSRSEMNVSTLELGDSALYLCASSTGLANKASLNEQFFGPGTRLTVL.

This clonotype appeared many times. CDR3 loop: CASSIRYNTDTQYF. CDR3 nucleotides: TGTGCCAGCAGCATTAGATATAACACAGATACGCAGTATTTT. The rearrangement links TRBV7-9 to TRBJ2-3; D not resolved. The V gene lost 5 bases and the J gene lost 2 bases, with 11 bases spanning the gap. CDR3 length: 14 residues. CDR1 and CDR2 (germline): SEHNR, FQNEAQ (reference sequence).

The rearrangement links TRBV4-3 to TRBJ2-5, with a weak D call TRBD1 (6 bases). Germline-derived CDR1 and CDR2 are LGHNA and YSLEER. The CDR3 extends over 16 amino acids. V was shortened by 4 bases and J by 5 bases, with 20 bases between the two germline ends. CDR3 residues: CASSPGTTREGETQYF. CDR3 nucleotide sequence: TGCGCCAGCAGCCCTGGGACAACCAGAGAGGGGGAGACCCAGTACTTC.